In its sample, the clone carrying this T cell receptor (beta chain) was seen a few times. A second about 7 to 12 cycle PCR used barcoded and J-beta primers. TCRdb used MiXCR to reprocess the 5' RACE reads, holding one entry per CDR3 protein. The data show 550,000 to 750,000 distinct CDR3 sequences, with around 21% seen just once and under 4% held by the top ten. The data belong to a study of blood T cells in healthy people across ages. Per sample, at least 6 micrograms of total RNA were extracted. This CDR3 contains 14 residues. Germline lookup yields CDR1 SGHTA and CDR2 FQGNSA. Trimming removed 2 bases from V and 6 bases from J, with 14 bases in between.

The source material was blood. The V call is TRBV7-2, the J call TRBJ2-7; weak D call: TRBD1 (5 bases). The sequence was obtained from a man between 65 and 79 years old in good health. The CDR3 bases are TGTGCCAGCAGCTTAATTCCTTGGGGCCCCGAGCAGTACTTC. It translates to CASSLIPWGPEQYF.